This TCR beta chain was observed in a study of neurological immune-mediated disorders. The ends lost 1 base at V and 2 bases at J; junction bases unmatched: 4. The germline CDR1 and CDR2 sequences are MGHRA and YSYEKL. CDR3 length: 16 residues. This clonotype has at least ten counts. TCRdb ran MiXCR on the 5' RACE reads and lists one entry per CDR3 protein. The repertoire holds some 28,000 distinct CDR3 sequences, with around 21% as singletons. The sorted libraries were made from around 980,000 CD4+ or CD8+ T cells. The receptor was isolated from a man aged 50 to 60 with HTLV-1-associated myelopathy (HAM/TSP). The V and J genes are TRBV4-1 and TRBJ2-7, with 11 bases lining up with TRBD2. Sequencing was done on a sample of CD4+ T cells from blood. The CDR3 reads CASSQGLAGSPYEQYF. The CDR3 coding sequence is TGCGCCAGCAGCCAAGGACTAGCGGGGTCACCCTACGAGCAGTACTTC.